Listed here is a single T cell receptor beta chain. Antigen: not known. Trimming took 2 bases from V and 0 from J, leaving 20 bases between them. Per the germline V gene, CDR1 is MNHEY and CDR2 is SMNVEV (reference sequence). The CDR3 is 18 residues long. This record comes from a study of T cell repertoires in cytomegalovirus infection. Study information: Use of recently identified HLA-C-restricted and well-studied HLA-B-restricted CMV epitopes was part of the study.

TCRdb passed the reads through MiXCR, listing each CDR3 protein once. The data contain about 310,000 distinct CDR3 sequences, just under 25% of them singletons. The TCR sequence derives from a human donor in good health (CMV status not recorded). Some clones in this sample may be carry-over from other donors' samples. Sequenced material: cultured PBMCs, taken from culture after CMV antigen stimulation. This chain connects TRBV27 to TRBJ2-7; D is perhaps TRBD1 (6 bases). CDR3 DNA: TGTGCCAGCAGTTTAAGGGGGACCGGGATCCAGAGCTCCTACGAGCAGTACTTC. Translated, it gives CASSLRGTGIQSSYEQYF.